Shown below are 28 T cell receptor beta chains from a single sample sequenced in a study of cytomegalovirus exposure and HLA in healthy donors. The PCR used 60 Vbeta and 13 Jbeta primers. The protocol was immunoSEQ multiplex PCR, while the TCRdb copy is restricted to in-frame clones and leaves out a portion. The sample gives about 170,000 clones, 73% of which show up once; about 4.9% is in the top ten. Sequenced: PBMCs. The receptors were sampled from a woman between 18 and 30 years old in good health and CMV-seropositive.

This sequence joins TRBV18 and TRBJ1-2; 8 nucleotides align to TRBD1. The CDR3 contains 14 residues. From germline, CDR1 is KGHSH and CDR2 LQKENI. Unmatched junction bases numbered 9, after V lost 4 bases and J lost 8 bases. In DNA, the CDR3 is TGTGCCAGCTCACTGGTACAGGGGGTTGAAGGCTACACCTTC. Residues: CASSLVQGVEGYTF.

This clone was seen a few times. This chain connects TRBV30 to TRBJ1-4, with 10 bases lining up with TRBD1. In germline, CDR1 is GTSNPN, CDR2 SVGIG (reference sequence). V trimming: 5 bases; J trimming: 9 bases; junction bases outside the gene matches: 6. This CDR3 comprises 13 residues. The chain's CDR3 is CAWWDRGRKKLFF. The CDR3, as DNA: TGTGCCTGGTGGGACAGGGGAAGGAAAAAACTGTTTTTT.

The chain uses TRBV29-1 and TRBJ2-4; the D is unclear. The V end was cut by 7 bases, the J end by 0 bases, with 13 bases between. CDR1 and CDR2 (germline): SQVTM, ANQGSEA. The CDR3 totals 14 residues. This CDR3 reads CSAISDIAKNIQYF. DNA for the CDR3: TGCAGCGCAATCTCAGACATAGCCAAAAACATTCAGTACTTC.

J is TRBJ1-2 and V is TRBV9, with D possibly TRBD1 on 6 matching bases. Trimming took 4 bases from V and 5 from J, leaving 21 bases between them. CDR1 and CDR2 (germline): SGDLS, YYNGEE. The CDR3 contains 16 residues. The CDR3 region has the DNA TGTGCCAGCAGCCCCTCAGGGCAGGGGCGAAATTATGGCTACACCTTC. Its protein product is CASSPSGQGRNYGYTF.

The V gene is TRBV25-1, the J gene TRBJ1-2; TRBD1 is a possible D gene (5 bases). CDR3 length: 12 amino acids. The V and J ends lost 4 bases and 8 bases respectively, with 11 bases between them. Germline V gives CDR1 MGHDK, CDR2 SYGVNS. CDR3 coding DNA: TGTGCCAGCAGTGCTCTTCAGGGCGGCTACACCTTC. This translates into CASSALQGGYTF.

The chain has TRBV5-3 and TRBJ2-3; the match to TRBD2 covers 7 bases. TRBV5-3 is identified as an open reading frame with a role that is uncertain. After removal of 1 base from V and 2 bases from J, the junction contained 7 bases not matched to a gene. The CDR3 runs to 16 residues. The CDR3: CARSLPRGDYTDTQYF. CDR3 coding DNA: TGTGCCAGAAGCTTGCCCCGCGGGGACTACACAGATACGCAGTATTTT.

The table lists this clone with a count of one. The chain joins TRBV19 to TRBJ2-1, with 8 bases aligning to TRBD1. The CDR3 is made up of 13 amino acids. Germline assignment: CDR1 LNHDA and CDR2 SQIVND (reference sequence). After removal of 3 bases from V and 8 bases from J, the junction contained 3 bases not matched to a gene. The chain's CDR3 is CASSIDRGDEQFF. DNA of the CDR3: TGTGCCAGTAGTATCGACAGGGGCGATGAGCAGTTCTTC.

The chain is built from TRBV4-2 and TRBJ1-6, with 7 bases identical to TRBD1. CDR1 LGHNA and CDR2 YNFKEQ come from the germline V gene. The CDR3 runs 18 residues. V gave up 0 bases and J gave up 0 bases; unmatched junction bases: 5. Here the CDR3 reads CASSQEGGDSSYNSPLHF. CDR3 bases: TGTGCCAGCAGCCAAGAAGGAGGGGACAGCTCCTATAATTCACCCCTCCACTTT.

This sequence joins TRBV4-3 and TRBJ2-7; D ambiguous. The V gene's germline CDR1 is LGHNA and CDR2 YSLEER. Trimming left V 4 bases short and J 2 bases short, with 12 bases between. The CDR3 covers 14 residues. CDR3 amino acids: CASSPSFPAYEQYF. CDR3 DNA sequence: TGCGCCAGCAGCCCATCTTTCCCGGCCTACGAGCAGTACTTC.

The chain joins TRBV11-2 to TRBJ1-5; D is undetermined. Germline CDR1 is SGHAT and CDR2 is FQNNGV. This CDR3 has 15 amino acids. Trimming removed 1 base at V and 1 base at J, with 8 bases between. CDR3 coding DNA: TGTGCCAGCAGCTTAGCGGGGTACAGCAATCAGCCCCAGCATTTT. Residues: CASSLAGYSNQPQHF.

The sample holds a few counts of this clone. This sequence joins TRBV6-5 and TRBJ2-1; no clear D gene. Trimming removed 4 bases from V and 14 bases from J, with 3 bases in between. CDR1 and CDR2 (germline): MNHEY, SVGAGI. This CDR3 is built from 8 residues. The CDR3 region is CASSSKFF. Written as DNA, the CDR3 is TGTGCCAGCAGTTCAAAGTTCTTC.

This chain connects TRBV4-1 to TRBJ2-2, with 8 bases that match TRBD1. The V gene end was trimmed by 4 bases and the J gene end by 6 bases; junction bases not matched to a gene: 4. The CDR3 is made up of 14 amino acids. From germline, CDR1 is MGHRA and CDR2 YSYEKL. CDR3 bases: TGCGCCAGCAGCCGTACAGGGGGTTCCGGGGAGCTGTTTTTT. Its protein product is CASSRTGGSGELFF.

This chain connects TRBV5-6 to TRBJ2-7; the match to TRBD1 covers 7 bases. Trimming at V came to 4 bases and at J to 2 bases, leaving 6 bases not matched to a gene. Germline lookup yields CDR1 SGHDT and CDR2 YYEEEE. The CDR3 covers 14 residues. The CDR3 DNA reads TGTGCCAGCAGCATAACCGGGACAGCCTACGAGCAGTACTTC. This codes for CASSITGTAYEQYF.

Comment on this clone: Distinct nucleotide sequences in the sample also encode this CDR3. The V gene is TRBV13, the J gene TRBJ2-2; no definite D call. Germline assignment: CDR1 PRHDT and CDR2 FYEKMQ (reference sequence). The CDR3 has 12 amino acids. Trimming stripped 5 bases from V and 2 bases from J, with 3 bases between. CDR3 protein: CASSQNTGELFF. CDR3 nucleotides: TGTGCCAGCAGCCAAAACACCGGGGAGCTGTTTTTT.

The chain couples TRBV5-5 to TRBJ2-7, with D hard to call. Germline V gene lookup returns CDR1 SGHKS and CDR2 YYEKEE (reference sequence). This CDR3 is built from 12 residues. Trimming took 4 bases from V and 9 from J, leaving 14 bases between them. The CDR3 sequence: CASSNLSQVQYF. The DNA for the CDR3 is TGTGCCAGCAGCAACCTATCTCAGGTGCAGTACTTC.

This chain joins TRBV5-4 and TRBJ1-1; tentative D call: TRBD1 (6 bases). Germline assignment: CDR1 SGHNT and CDR2 YYREEE (reference sequence). This CDR3 comprises 14 residues. Trimming cost V 4 bases and J 1 base, with 11 bases left between them. CDR3 DNA sequence: TGTGCCAGCAGCCTTTTCAGGGGGAACACTGAAGCTTTCTTT. This encodes CASSLFRGNTEAFF. The whole variable domain, remainder taken from reference TRBV5-4 and TRBJ1-1, is ETGVTQSPTHLIKTRGQQVTLRCSSQSGHNTVSWYQQALGQGPQFIFQYYREEENGRGNFPPRFSGLQFPNYSSELNVNALELDDSALYLCASSLFRGNTEAFFGQGTRLTVV.

Comments on this clone: An end of the junction differs from the germline gene, which may be a read error. The chain combines TRBV28 with TRBJ1-2; D might be TRBD1 (5 bases). Germline CDR1 is MDHEN and CDR2 is SYDVKM. CDR3 length: 13 amino acids. The CDR3 is CASSLKGQGGKPF. The CDR3 coding sequence is TGTGCCAGCAGTTTAAAGGGTCAGGGTGGGAAGCCCTTC.

V gene TRBV5-6 combines with J gene TRBJ2-1, with 7 bases matching TRBD1. V shed 4 bases, J shed 5 bases, and the junction held 6 bases outside the gene matches. Germline V gene sequence: CDR1 SGHDT, CDR2 YYEEEE. This CDR3 contains 14 residues. The DNA for the CDR3 is TGTGCCAGCAGCCACACAGGGGTTGACAATGAGCAGTTCTTC. Encoded protein: CASSHTGVDNEQFF.

This clone was counted only a few times. This chain connects TRBV4-3 to TRBJ2-5; maybe TRBD2 (6 bases). Trimming shortened V by 0 bases and J by 5 bases, and 13 bases separated the two germline ends. The germline V gene encodes CDR1 LGHNA and CDR2 YSLEER. This CDR3 contains 15 residues. The CDR3 spells CASSQDRFGGETQYF. CDR3 sequence (DNA): TGCGCCAGCAGCCAAGATAGGTTTGGGGGGGAGACCCAGTACTTC.

The genes are TRBV6-5 and TRBJ2-7, with D possibly TRBD1 on 7 matching bases. Trimming removed 6 bases from V and 1 base from J, with 10 bases in between. The CDR3 is 13 residues long. Germline V gene sequence: CDR1 MNHEY, CDR2 SVGAGI. CDR3 sequence (DNA): TGTGCCAGCAGCGGGGGACAGTCCTACGAGCAGTACTTC. Its protein is CASSGGQSYEQYF.

V usage is TRBV7-9 and J usage is TRBJ2-5; 7 bases match TRBD2. CDR1 is SEHNR and CDR2 is FQNEAQ in the germline V gene (reference sequence). The V segment lost 5 bases and the J segment 3 bases; nucleotides outside the gene matches: 9. The length of the CDR3 is 15 residues. CDR3 protein: CASSTGTTDEETQYF. In DNA, the CDR3 is TGTGCCAGCAGCACCGGGACTACCGATGAAGAGACCCAGTACTTC.

The J gene is TRBJ2-4, the V gene TRBV11-3; D possibly corresponds to TRBD1 (6 bases). This CDR3 has 14 amino acids. V gave up 5 bases and J gave up 10 bases, with 18 bases separating them. CDR1 is SGHNT and CDR2 is YENEEA in the germline V gene. The CDR3 spells CASSPSPKGDIQYF. As DNA, the CDR3 is TGTGCCAGCAGCCCTAGCCCAAAGGGGGATATTCAGTACTTC.

The V and J genes are TRBV28 and TRBJ1-2, with 12 bases that match TRBD1. Trimming took 2 bases from V and 4 from J; bases not matched to a gene: 8. This CDR3 region has 17 residues. Germline CDR1 reads MDHEN; CDR2 reads SYDVKM. In DNA form, the CDR3 reads TGTGCCAGCAGTTTACTTCCGGGACAGGGGGCCGGCTATGGCTACACCTTC. It is translated as CASSLLPGQGAGYGYTF.

In this sample, this clone turned up a few times. This rearrangement joins TRBV5-4 to TRBJ2-7; D possibly corresponds to TRBD1 (6 bases). The length of the CDR3 is 13 residues. Trimming cost V 3 bases and J 4 bases, with 11 bases left between them. Germline V gene sequence: CDR1 SGHNT, CDR2 YYREEE (reference sequence). CDR3 residues: CASSSTGNYEQYF. CDR3 bases: TGTGCCAGCAGCTCTACAGGGAATTACGAGCAGTACTTC. Together with reference TRBV5-4 and TRBJ2-7, the CDR3 gives the full variable domain: ETGVTQSPTHLIKTRGQQVTLRCSSQSGHNTVSWYQQALGQGPQFIFQYYREEENGRGNFPPRFSGLQFPNYSSELNVNALELDDSALYLCASSSTGNYEQYFGPGTRLTVT.

This clone has only a few counts. The chain combines TRBV5-6 with TRBJ2-7, with D possibly matching TRBD2 (6 bases). Germline-derived CDR1 and CDR2 are SGHDT and YYEEEE. The CDR3 length is 15 residues. V lost 4 bases to trimming and J lost 0 bases, with 14 bases between them. CDR3 residues: CASSPVGGSSYEQYF. The CDR3 DNA reads TGTGCCAGCAGCCCTGTGGGGGGAAGCTCCTACGAGCAGTACTTC.

The chain recombines TRBV5-1 with TRBJ2-5; the D gene is possibly TRBD2 (5 bases). V lost 3 bases to trimming and J lost 1 base, with 10 bases between them. The CDR3 sequence is 14 residues long. In germline, CDR1 is SGHRS, CDR2 YFSETQ. The chain's CDR3 is CASSSPTSQETQYF. Here the CDR3 DNA reads TGCGCCAGCAGCTCACCCACTAGCCAAGAGACCCAGTACTTC.

The sample holds a few counts of this clone. The genes are TRBV27 and TRBJ2-7, with 10 bases identical to TRBD1. The CDR3 is 15 residues long. Germline-derived CDR1 and CDR2 are MNHEY and SMNVEV (reference sequence). The trim removed 4 bases at V and 2 bases at J, leaving 5 bases unmatched. The CDR3 nucleotides read TGTGCCAGCAGTTCAACGGGACAGGGGACCTACGAGCAGTACTTC. Translated, it gives CASSSTGQGTYEQYF.

This clone appeared a few times. In nucleotides, the CDR3 is TGTGCCAGCAGTCTAGTGGTGAATGGCTACACCTTC. This translates into CASSLVVNGYTF. The chain employs TRBV28 and TRBJ1-2; D unresolved. CDR1 and CDR2 from the germline V gene are MDHEN and SYDVKM. The V end lost 5 bases, the J end lost 6 bases, and 10 bases lay between the germline ends. The CDR3 has 12 amino acids.